Below are 8 T cell receptor beta chains sequenced from a single sample in a study of T cell responses to AZD1222 COVID-19 vaccine. Method: immunoSEQ multiplex PCR; TCRdb's copy keeps in-frame clones and lacks some. There are more than 130,000 clones in the sample; 90% occur only once, and 3.4% lies in the top ten. This specimen was peripheral blood, taken on day 0 of AZD1222 vaccination. Every receptor here comes from an adult in good health.

The chain is built from TRBV4-2 and TRBJ1-5; no clear D. Per the germline V gene, CDR1 is LGHNA and CDR2 is YNFKEQ. The length of the CDR3 is 16 residues. Trimming took off 0 bases at V and 0 bases at J, with 9 bases between the two ends. CDR3 protein: CASSQDSADSNQPQHF. CDR3 sequence (DNA): TGTGCCAGCAGCCAAGATTCGGCAGATAGCAATCAGCCCCAGCATTTT.

V is TRBV5-4 and J is TRBJ1-1, with D unclear. This CDR3 has 15 residues. The germline V and J ends were trimmed by 1 base and 1 base, with 11 bases remaining between them. Germline CDR1 and CDR2: SGHNT and YYREEE (reference sequence). Here the CDR3 DNA reads TGTGCCAGCAGCTTGCTGGGCAGGCCGAACACTGAAGCTTTCTTT. Protein product: CASSLLGRPNTEAFF.

The chain couples TRBV2 to TRBJ1-5; D not certain. Germline V lookup: CDR1 SNHLY, CDR2 FYNNEI. The CDR3 is 12 amino acids. V was clipped by 8 bases and J by 3 bases, with 8 bases between them. The CDR3, as DNA: TGTGCCAGCGGACCGTCCAATCAGCCCCAGCATTTT. Translating gives CASGPSNQPQHF. The entire variable domain, with the rest obtained from reference TRBV2 and TRBJ1-5, is as follows: EPEVTQTPSHQVTQMGQEVILRCVPISNHLYFYWYRQILGQKVEFLVSFYNNEISEKSEIFDDQFSVERPDGSNFTLKIRSTKLEDSAMYFCASGPSNQPQHFGDGTRLSIL.

V is TRBV3-1 (or the pseudogene TRBV3-2) and J is TRBJ1-2; 11 positions match TRBD1. This CDR3 spans 18 amino acids. Germline CDR1 LGHDT, CDR2 YNNKEL (reference sequence). J was trimmed by 4 bases and V by 4 bases; bases with no gene match: 14. The CDR3 DNA reads as TGTGCCAGCAGCCGACAAGGACAGGGGGCGAGTTCTGCCTATGGCTACACCTTC. This gives the protein CASSRQGQGASSAYGYTF.

This chain uses TRBV6-5 with TRBJ2-7; TRBD1 matches at 7 bases. Germline CDR1 reads MNHEY; CDR2 reads SVGAGI. The CDR3 covers 14 residues. Unmatched junction bases numbered 2, after V lost 0 bases and J lost 3 bases. In nucleotides, the CDR3 is TGTGCCAGCAGTTACTCGACAGGGATCTACGAGCAGTACTTC. Translated, it gives CASSYSTGIYEQYF.

Details on this clone: This CDR3 is also generated by other DNA sequences in the sample. This chain links TRBV5-1 with TRBJ2-1; D is undetermined. CDR1 and CDR2 (germline): SGHRS, YFSETQ. Trimming shortened V by 0 bases and J by 7 bases, and 5 bases separated the two germline ends. CDR3 length: 12 amino acids. CDR3 in DNA: TGCGCCAGCAGCTTGGGAGGTAATGAGCAGTTCTTC. It is translated as CASSLGGNEQFF.

The chain uses TRBV13 and TRBJ2-7, with a tentative D call TRBD1 (6 bases). The CDR3 loop spans 14 amino acids. Germline V lookup: CDR1 PRHDT, CDR2 FYEKMQ (reference sequence). The ends were cut back, 4 bases at V and 4 bases at J, with 14 bases in the middle. The CDR3 coding sequence is TGTGCCAGCAGCTACGAACAGGGTAGGTACGAGCAGTACTTC. Encoded protein: CASSYEQGRYEQYF.

This chain connects TRBV4-1 to TRBJ2-3, with 8 bases fitting TRBD2. V gave up 0 bases and J gave up 4 bases; unmatched junction bases: 18. This CDR3 has 20 residues. CDR1 and CDR2 from the germline V gene are MGHRA and YSYEKL. The CDR3 here is CASSQEPTSGSTSEPDTQYF. Written as DNA, the CDR3 is TGCGCCAGCAGCCAAGAACCCACTAGCGGATCAACCTCGGAGCCAGATACGCAGTATTTT.